This T cell receptor beta chain was profiled in a study of cytomegalovirus exposure and HLA in healthy donors. The primer mix had 60 Vbeta and 13 Jbeta primers. TCRdb's copy holds only in-frame clones and misses some; the assay was immunoSEQ multiplex PCR. The sample shows over 200,000 clones, almost 80% of them seen only once. Germline values: CDR1 SGHRS, CDR2 YFSETQ. CDR3 length: 15 amino acids. The ends were cut back, 4 bases at V and 1 base at J, with 14 bases in the middle. Sequencing was carried out using PBMCs. The chain links TRBV5-1 to TRBJ1-1; D is possibly TRBD1 (6 bases). The sequence came from a male donor in good health and CMV-seronegative. CDR3 region: CASSPLLGANTEAFF. The CDR3 bases are TGCGCCAGCAGCCCCCTGCTGGGGGCGAACACTGAAGCTTTCTTT.